Listed below are T cell receptor beta chains from one sample, sequenced in a study of blood T cells in healthy people across ages. TCRdb re-called the 5' RACE reads through MiXCR, storing one row per CDR3 protein. The repertoire consists of 540,000 or so distinct CDR3 sequences, with less than 25% occurring once and the leading ten covering approximately 10%. This sample was shared with a second study, whose subject was T cells of mothers and their children.

Sequenced sample: blood. The receptors here all came from a boy aged 10-17 years in good health. The CDR3 runs from the conserved cysteine through the conserved F or W. A D gene is named only where the DNA matches it firmly. Size values are once, few and many counts, or a class for expanded clones, and some rows have none.

D gene,clone size,V gene,J gene,CDR3 protein,CDR3 DNA
NA,few,TRBV25-1,TRBJ1-2,CASRGAGDGYGYTF,TGTGCCAGCAGGGGGGCGGGGGATGGCTATGGCTACACCTTC
NA,few,TRBV11-2,TRBJ2-4,CASSLGGEAKNIQYF,TGTGCCAGCAGCTTAGGGGGCGAAGCCAAAAACATTCAGTACTTC
TRBD1,NA,TRBV19,TRBJ2-3,CASRRTGVTDTQYF,TGTGCCAGTAGACGGACAGGGGTGACAGATACGCAGTATTTT
NA,few,TRBV5-1,TRBJ2-1,CASSLLQGLFYNEQFF,TGCGCCAGCAGCCTACTCCAGGGACTTTTTTACAATGAGCAGTTCTTC
NA,NA,TRBV25-1,TRBJ2-2,CASSDLWESGELFF,TGTGCCAGCAGTGATTTGTGGGAATCCGGGGAGCTGTTTTTT
NA,NA,TRBV7-2,TRBJ2-1,CASSGTGGSYNEQFF,TGTGCCAGCAGCGGGACTGGGGGGTCCTACAATGAGCAGTTCTTC
NA,few,TRBV5-6,TRBJ2-5,CASSLDSPKTQYF,TGTGCCAGCAGCTTGGACTCCCCGAAGACCCAGTACTTC
NA,few,TRBV18,TRBJ1-1,CASSPQTENTEAFF,TGTGCCAGCTCACCCCAGACAGAGAACACTGAAGCTTTCTTT
NA,NA,TRBV7-4,TRBJ1-4,CASSLKRTAFNEKLFF,TGTGCCAGCAGCCTAAAGCGGACGGCCTTTAATGAAAAACTGTTTTTT
NA,NA,TRBV20-1,TRBJ2-1,CSARDWGARSGRNNEQFF,TGCAGTGCTAGAGATTGGGGGGCGCGGTCAGGGAGAAACAATGAGCAGTTCTTC
NA,NA,TRBV3-1,TRBJ2-7,CASSQRTRTDEQYF,TGTGCCAGCAGCCAGAGGACCCGTACAGACGAGCAGTACTTC
TRBD2,few,TRBV11-2,TRBJ2-7,CASRMAGRGGFEQYF,TGTGCCAGCAGAATGGCCGGGCGGGGGGGCTTTGAGCAGTACTTC
TRBD1,NA,TRBV9,TRBJ1-4,CASSSTGDSLEKLFF,TGTGCCAGCAGCTCGACGGGGGACAGCCTTGAAAAACTGTTTTTT
NA,NA,TRBV3-1,TRBJ2-3,CASSPTRQASTDTQYF,TGTGCCAGCAGCCCTACCCGACAGGCAAGCACAGATACGCAGTATTTT
NA,many,TRBV29-1,TRBJ1-1,CSAGLRSGDTEAFF,TGCAGCGCCGGCCTTCGATCTGGGGACACTGAAGCTTTCTTT
TRBD2,NA,TRBV20-1,TRBJ2-5,CSAGTSGRARETQYF,TGCAGTGCGGGTACCAGCGGGAGGGCCAGGGAGACCCAGTACTTC
NA,few,TRBV4-1,TRBJ1-5,CASSPQEYSNQPQHF,TGCGCCAGCAGCCCTCAGGAGTATAGCAATCAGCCCCAGCATTTT
TRBD1,NA,TRBV5-1,TRBJ1-1,CAGSYRTGRVTEAFF,TGCGCCGGCAGCTACCGGACAGGGAGGGTCACTGAAGCTTTCTTT
TRBD1,NA,TRBV5-5,TRBJ2-4,CASSPTGTGYIQYF,TGTGCCAGCAGTCCGACCGGGACAGGGTACATTCAGTACTTC
NA,NA,TRBV6-6,TRBJ1-2,CASSYDGLELDYGYTF,TGTGCCAGCAGTTACGACGGTTTAGAGTTGGACTATGGCTACACCTTC
TRBD1,NA,TRBV20-1,TRBJ1-2,CSARGDWDRGRGYTF,TGCAGTGCTAGAGGCGACTGGGACAGGGGTCGGGGCTACACCTTC
TRBD1,few,TRBV30,TRBJ1-4,CAWARTGEGEKLFF,TGTGCCTGGGCTAGGACAGGGGAGGGTGAAAAACTGTTTTTT
TRBD1,NA,TRBV10-3,TRBJ2-2,CAISGDSFTGELFF,TGTGCCATCAGTGGGGACAGTTTCACCGGGGAGCTGTTTTTT
TRBD2,NA,TRBV10-3,TRBJ2-1,CAVSASGVGGEQFF,TGTGCCGTCTCGGCTAGCGGGGTAGGGGGGGAGCAGTTCTTC
NA,few,TRBV5-8,TRBJ2-7,CASSFPRPRSYEQYF,TGTGCCAGCAGCTTCCCGAGGCCCCGCTCCTACGAGCAGTACTTC
TRBD1,NA,TRBV20-1,TRBJ2-5,CSPRTGDETQYF,TGCAGCCCCCGGACAGGGGACGAGACCCAGTACTTC
TRBD2,NA,TRBV28,TRBJ2-7,CASSFPTGTSGIIASYEQYF,TGTGCCAGCAGTTTCCCGACCGGGACTAGCGGGATTATCGCCTCCTACGAGCAGTACTTC
NA,few,TRBV7-9,TRBJ1-2,CASSIRQEINYGYTF,TGTGCCAGCAGCATCAGACAGGAGATCAACTATGGCTACACCTTC
NA,NA,TRBV4-3,TRBJ1-6,CASSHSEGGISYNSPLHF,TGCGCCAGCAGCCATTCGGAAGGGGGAATTTCCTATAATTCACCCCTCCACTTT
NA,few,TRBV7-2,TRBJ2-3,CASSGSLDTQYF,TGTGCCAGCAGCGGTTCTTTGGATACGCAGTATTTT
TRBD1,NA,TRBV7-9,TRBJ1-1,CASRTGTANTEASF,TGTGCCAGCAGGACCGGGACAGCGAACACTGAAGCTTCCTTT
NA,NA,TRBV3-1,TRBJ2-5,CASSTNGGPQETQYF,TGTGCCAGCAGCACGAATGGGGGCCCTCAAGAGACCCAGTACTTC
TRBD2,few,TRBV7-6,TRBJ2-1,CASSLDPSGGLYNEQFF,TGTGCCAGCAGCTTAGACCCTAGCGGGGGCCTCTACAATGAGCAGTTCTTC
NA,few,TRBV5-5,TRBJ2-2,CASTRGDTTGELFF,TGTGCCAGCACCAGGGGGGATACCACCGGGGAGCTGTTTTTT
NA,NA,TRBV4-3,TRBJ2-7,CASSQGGNLGSCEQYF,TGCGCCAGCAGCCAAGGGGGGAACCTGGGCTCCTGCGAGCAGTACTTC
TRBD1,few,TRBV6-5,TRBJ1-1,CASSSAPQGTGTEAFF,TGTGCCAGCAGTTCGGCACCACAGGGGACGGGCACTGAAGCTTTCTTT
TRBD2,NA,TRBV28,TRBJ2-3,CASSFLAGGPFGTDTQYF,TGTGCCAGCAGTTTTCTGGCGGGAGGTCCTTTTGGCACAGATACGCAGTATTTT
NA,NA,TRBV20-1,TRBJ2-5,CSARDRGPNSYNEQLF,TGCAGTGCTAGAGATCGGGGGCCGAACTCCTACAATGAGCAGCTCTTC
NA,NA,TRBV6-6,TRBJ1-6,CASSDRYNSPLHF,TGTGCCAGCAGCGACAGATATAATTCACCCCTCCACTTT
NA,NA,TRBV5-1,TRBJ1-3,CASSSGQPGDTIYF,TGCGCCAGCAGCTCCGGACAGCCTGGAGACACCATATATTTT
NA,few,TRBV29-1,TRBJ2-7,CSGGRNEQYF,TGCAGCGGTGGTAGAAACGAGCAGTACTTC
NA,few,TRBV5-1,TRBJ1-1,CASSPNRDRAMNTEAFF,TGCGCCAGCAGCCCTAACCGGGACCGGGCTATGAACACTGAAGCTTTCTTT
TRBD2,many,TRBV24-1,TRBJ2-5,CATSDGGRGQETQYF,TGTGCCACCAGTGATGGCGGGAGGGGCCAAGAGACCCAGTACTTC
TRBD2,few,TRBV7-9,TRBJ2-1,CASSGVASGRYNEQFF,TGTGCCAGCAGCGGAGTGGCTAGCGGTCGCTACAATGAGCAGTTCTTC
NA,few,TRBV14,TRBJ2-1,CASSQGGYYNEQFF,TGTGCCAGCAGCCAAGGGGGATATTACAATGAGCAGTTCTTC
TRBD1,many,TRBV10-3,TRBJ2-7,CAISGDSHGSYEQYF,TGTGCCATCAGTGGGGACAGCCACGGATCCTACGAGCAGTACTTC
NA,NA,TRBV6-1,TRBJ1-1,CASKSYVNTEAFF,TGTGCCAGCAAATCATACGTGAACACTGAAGCTTTCTTT
NA,NA,TRBV4-2,TRBJ2-3,CASSQEGPLPGDTQYF,TGTGCCAGCAGCCAAGAAGGGCCCCTTCCCGGGGATACGCAGTATTTT
NA,few,TRBV24-1,TRBJ2-1,CATSMIGNEQFF,TGTGCCACCAGTATGATCGGCAATGAGCAGTTCTTC
NA,NA,TRBV20-1,TRBJ2-5,CSASPREHRETQYF,TGCAGTGCTAGCCCACGGGAACACCGAGAGACCCAGTACTTC
NA,NA,TRBV4-2,TRBJ1-3,CASSQDLEGLGNTIYF,TGTGCCAGCAGCCAAGATCTGGAGGGTCTAGGAAACACCATATATTTT
NA,NA,TRBV5-5,TRBJ2-5,CASSFLSISETQYF,TGTGCCAGCAGCTTTCTAAGTATCTCAGAGACCCAGTACTTC
TRBD1,NA,TRBV4-3,TRBJ1-3,CASSQAGGPGNTIYF,TGCGCCAGCAGCCAAGCAGGGGGACCTGGAAACACCATATATTTT
NA,few,TRBV20-1,TRBJ2-7,CSAANSQGAYEQYF,TGCAGTGCCGCGAACTCACAGGGAGCTTACGAGCAGTACTTC
TRBD2,NA,TRBV7-2,TRBJ2-7,CASSLRGLDPVVQYF,TGTGCCAGCAGCCTACGGGGACTAGATCCGGTCGTGCAGTACTTC
TRBD2,many,TRBV7-3,TRBJ2-4,CASSGTLAGATGKNIQYF,TGTGCCAGCTCCGGGACACTAGCGGGGGCCACGGGAAAGAACATTCAGTACTTC
NA,few,TRBV28,TRBJ2-7,CASSFGAGLDYEQYF,TGTGCCAGCAGTTTCGGGGCAGGGTTAGACTACGAGCAGTACTTC